Listed here are 29 T cell receptor beta chains from one sample, sequenced in a study of vaccination and CD4 T cells after COVID-19. As to treatment: roughly 10-day PBMC culture with coronavirus spike peptide pools or control peptides (ViraFEST assay). These receptors' targets are unknown. The Oncomine TCR Beta short-read assay generated sequence data from the DNA of cultured CD4+ T cells. MiXCR was run by TCRdb on the PCR reads, yielding one entry per CDR3 protein. The sample consists of about 10,000 distinct CDR3 sequences, under 70% of them appearing once. Sequencing was carried out using CD4+ T cells from blood, cultured in vitro. These receptors came from a human donor who had recovered from COVID-19.

This sequence joins TRBV6-1 and TRBJ2-5, with 7 bases identical to TRBD1. Germline CDR1 reads MNHNS; CDR2 reads SASEGT. V gave up 4 bases and J gave up 4 bases; unmatched junction bases: 6. The CDR3 has 14 residues. The chain's CDR3 is CASSATGMGETQYF. The CDR3 region has the DNA TGTGCCAGCAGTGCGACAGGGATGGGAGAGACCCAGTACTTC.

The V call is TRBV6-5, the J call TRBJ1-6; D not resolved. The V and J ends lost 4 bases and 14 bases respectively, with 21 bases between them. Per the germline V gene, CDR1 is MNHEY and CDR2 is SVGAGI. This CDR3 has 15 amino acids. DNA for the CDR3: TGTGCCAGCAGTTTCTTTTTCGGCAGCCGGATCGCCCTCCACTTT. It translates to CASSFFFGSRIALHF.

V is TRBV11-1 and J is TRBJ2-4; D might be TRBD1 (5 bases). Trimming took off 5 bases at V and 8 bases at J, with 16 bases between the two ends. Germline values: CDR1 SGHAT, CDR2 FQDESV (reference sequence). There are 14 residues in the CDR3. CDR3 sequence reads: CASSTTGRGDIQYF. The CDR3 DNA is TGTGCCAGCAGCACCACAGGCCGAGGCGACATTCAGTACTTC.

Here the CDR3 DNA reads TGTGCCTGTCGACCGGGGTCTAAGAACACCGGGGAGCTGTTTTTT. Translating it yields CACRPGSKNTGELFF. The rearrangement uses TRBV30 and TRBJ2-2, with a tentative D call TRBD2 (5 bases). V lost 6 bases, J lost 1 base, and 15 bases lay in between. Germline lookup yields CDR1 GTSNPN and CDR2 SVGIG (reference sequence). CDR3 length: 15 residues.

The chain carries TRBV5-4 and TRBJ1-1, with unresolved D. The CDR3 runs to 13 residues. Looked up from germline, CDR1 is SGHNT and CDR2 is YYREEE (reference sequence). The V gene lost 0 bases and the J gene lost 4 bases, with 7 bases spanning the gap. CDR3 sequence: CASSLGGSTEAFF. The CDR3, as DNA: TGTGCCAGCAGCTTGGGTGGCAGCACTGAAGCTTTCTTT.

The J gene is TRBJ2-3, the V gene TRBV7-3; the D gene is possibly TRBD2 (6 bases). Trimming took 8 bases from V and 2 from J, leaving 11 bases between them. This CDR3 has 13 amino acids. CDR1 and CDR2 from the germline V gene are SGHTA and FQGTGA. In DNA form, the CDR3 reads TGTGCCAGCCGGCGGGGCCCCACAGATACGCAGTATTTT. This sequence encodes CASRRGPTDTQYF.

The chain combines TRBV7-2 with TRBJ2-5; 7 nucleotides match TRBD1. Per the germline V gene, CDR1 is SGHTA and CDR2 is FQGNSA. Trimming cost V 3 bases and J 3 bases; bases outside gene matches: 4. The CDR3 consists of 14 residues. The DNA for the CDR3 is TGTGCCAGCAGCTTTAACAGGGGTGAAGAGACCCAGTACTTC. Translating gives CASSFNRGEETQYF.

The CDR3: CSARRAPANTEAFF. The CDR3 bases are TGCAGTGCTAGAAGGGCCCCTGCGAACACTGAAGCTTTCTTT. The J gene is TRBJ1-1, the V gene TRBV20-1; no firm D call. The V end lost 2 bases, the J end lost 1 base, and 11 bases lay between the germline ends. CDR3 length: 14 amino acids. CDR1 DFQATT and CDR2 SNEGSKA come from the germline V gene (reference sequence).

This chain joins TRBV20-1 and TRBJ2-7, with 7 positions matching TRBD2. The CDR3 covers 16 residues. Looked up from germline, CDR1 is DFQATT and CDR2 is SNEGSKA (reference sequence). J gave up 3 bases and V 6 bases, and 17 bases lay outside the gene matches. The CDR3 protein is CSAAQLYSGSYYEQYF. The DNA of the CDR3 is TGCAGTGCCGCGCAGCTTTATAGCGGGTCGTACTACGAGCAGTACTTC.

The chain links TRBV2 to TRBJ2-7; TRBD2 might be the D (6 bases). Germline assignment: CDR1 SNHLY and CDR2 FYNNEI. The CDR3 contains 15 residues. Trimming left V 2 bases short and J 6 bases short, with 17 bases between. This CDR3 is CASSEWQASVSEQYF. In DNA, the CDR3 is TGTGCCAGCAGTGAATGGCAGGCTAGCGTAAGCGAGCAGTACTTC.

The chain is built from TRBV20-1 and TRBJ2-7, with 10 bases lining up with TRBD1. CDR1 is DFQATT, CDR2 SNEGSKA, per germline (reference sequence). Unmatched junction bases numbered 9, after V lost 5 bases and J lost 5 bases. CDR3 length: 14 amino acids. CDR3 residues: CSALPRDRGDEQYF. CDR3 DNA sequence: TGCAGTGCTCTACCCCGGGACAGGGGAGACGAGCAGTACTTC.

As concerns this clonotype: Because it lacks the conserved phenylalanine or tryptophan at the end, this CDR3 is likely a read error. V usage is TRBV15 and J usage is TRBJ1-2; 11 nucleotides line up with TRBD1. Germline assignment: CDR1 LNHNV and CDR2 YYDKDF (reference sequence). Losses at the gene ends were 0 bases for V and 4 bases for J; bases not matched to a gene: 4. The CDR3 covers 16 residues. DNA for the CDR3: TGTGCCACCAGCAGAGATTCGGGACAGGGGGTCTATGGCTACACCCTC. The encoded protein is CATSRDSGQGVYGYTL.

This clonotype has a handful of counts. CDR3 in amino acids: CASSIRRTEVKGSNQPQHF. CDR3 sequence (DNA): TGTGCCAGTAGTATACGTCGGACAGAGGTTAAGGGAAGCAATCAGCCCCAGCATTTT. V and J are TRBV19 and TRBJ1-5, with D tentatively TRBD1 (6 bases). Deletions cut 2 bases from V and 1 base from J, with 21 bases between. The CDR3 totals 19 residues. Per the germline V gene, CDR1 is LNHDA and CDR2 is SQIVND (reference sequence).

There are a few counts of this clonotype. This chain uses TRBV2 with TRBJ2-5; D is unclear. CDR1 SNHLY and CDR2 FYNNEI come from the germline V gene. This CDR3 has 11 residues. Trimming removed 2 bases at V and 5 bases at J, with 3 bases between. CDR3 bases: TGTGCCAGCAGTGAACGGGAGACCCAGTACTTC. Translation gives CASSERETQYF.

This clonotype has more than one count but fewer than ten. The CDR3 bases are TGTGCCAGCAGGGGACAGGCACTAGATACGCAGTATTTT. It encodes CASRGQALDTQYF. J is TRBJ2-3 and V is TRBV25-1, with 8 bases aligning to TRBD1. The CDR3 is made up of 13 amino acids. Germline CDR1 and CDR2: MGHDK and SYGVNS. After removal of 6 bases from V and 5 bases from J, the junction contained 4 bases not matched to a gene. Combining the CDR3 with reference TRBV25-1 and TRBJ2-3 gives the whole variable domain EADIYQTPRYLVIGTGKKITLECSQTMGHDKMYWYQQDPGMELHLIHYSYGVNSTEKGDLSSESTVSRIRTEHFPLTLESARPSHTSQYLCASRGQALDTQYFGPGTRLTVL.

V usage is TRBV18 and J usage is TRBJ2-5; 12 bases align to TRBD2. There are 15 residues in the CDR3. The J segment lost 2 bases and the V segment lost 5 bases, leaving 3 bases of the junction unmatched. Germline CDR1 is KGHSH and CDR2 is LQKENI. CDR3 sequence: CASSRTSGIQETQYF. In DNA form, the CDR3 reads TGTGCCAGCTCAAGGACTAGCGGGATTCAAGAGACCCAGTACTTC.

The J gene is TRBJ1-6, the V gene TRBV20-1, with D perhaps matching TRBD1 (5 bases). Trimming stripped 5 bases from V and 7 bases from J, with 15 bases between. This CDR3 is 14 amino acids long. Germline V lookup: CDR1 DFQATT, CDR2 SNEGSKA (reference sequence). The CDR3 sequence is CSAPPRGGNSPLHF. The CDR3 DNA follows: TGCAGTGCTCCTCCCCGGGGGGGGAATTCACCCCTCCACTTT.

CDR3: CASSLWVTEAFF. DNA of the CDR3: TGTGCCAGCAGCTTATGGGTCACTGAAGCTTTCTTT. V usage is TRBV7-9 and J usage is TRBJ1-1; D unresolved. CDR1 and CDR2 from the germline V gene are SEHNR and FQNEAQ (reference sequence). The CDR3 totals 12 residues. Trimming took 2 bases from V and 4 from J, leaving 5 bases between them.

V usage is TRBV7-2 and J usage is TRBJ1-2, with D possibly TRBD1 on 6 matching bases. Per the germline V gene, CDR1 is SGHTA and CDR2 is FQGNSA. This CDR3 spans 20 amino acids. Trimming removed 5 bases from V and 4 bases from J, with 32 bases in between. CDR3 sequence reads: CASSRVASRGRGGYGYGYTF. In DNA form, the CDR3 reads TGTGCCAGCAGCCGAGTAGCTAGCCGGGGAAGGGGGGGCTACGGCTATGGCTACACCTTC.

The chain has TRBV30 and TRBJ1-2; possibly TRBD1 for D (6 bases). This CDR3 has 12 amino acids. The germline V gene has CDR1 GTSNPN and CDR2 SVGIG (reference sequence). The V end was cut by 1 base, the J end by 4 bases, with 7 bases between. The CDR3 loop reads CAWSADSYGYTF. DNA of the CDR3: TGTGCCTGGAGTGCGGACAGCTATGGCTACACCTTC.

This clonotype was observed a handful of times. This chain's CDR3 is CATSRATGGNSPLHF. In DNA form, the CDR3 reads TGTGCCACCAGCAGAGCGACAGGGGGTAATTCACCCCTCCACTTT. The V and J genes are TRBV15 and TRBJ1-6; 9 bases match TRBD1. The CDR3 consists of 15 residues. CDR1 and CDR2 from the germline V gene are LNHNV and YYDKDF (reference sequence). Unmatched junction bases numbered 1, after V lost 1 base and J lost 6 bases.

The V call is TRBV20-1, the J call TRBJ1-1; unclear D gene. V was cut by 6 bases and J by 1 base, with 15 bases left in between. The CDR3 spans 14 residues. From germline, CDR1 is DFQATT and CDR2 SNEGSKA (reference sequence). In DNA form, the CDR3 reads TGCAGTGCCCAGTCGGCTTTTCGGAACACTGAAGCTTTCTTT. Residues: CSAQSAFRNTEAFF.

The chain links TRBV28 to TRBJ1-5, with D possibly matching TRBD1 (5 bases). CDR1 is MDHEN and CDR2 is SYDVKM in the germline V gene. V dropped 3 bases and J dropped 5 bases, with 17 bases sitting between them. This CDR3 contains 16 residues. CDR3 coding DNA: TGTGCCAGCAGTTTTCGGGCGGGGATGGGGGATCAGCCCCAGCATTTT. Translating gives CASSFRAGMGDQPQHF.

This clonotype was observed a handful of times. The J gene is TRBJ2-5, the V gene TRBV20-1, with D perhaps matching TRBD1 (6 bases). Trimming took off 1 base at V and 4 bases at J, with 7 bases between the two ends. CDR1 and CDR2 (germline): DFQATT, SNEGSKA (reference sequence). The CDR3 covers 12 residues. CDR3 in DNA: TGCAGTGCTAGAGGAGGGGGAGAGACCCAGTACTTC. Translation gives CSARGGGETQYF.

Here the CDR3 DNA reads TGTGCCAGCAGCCCTGACAGGTCGGGCTCTGGAAACACCATATATTTT. This codes for CASSPDRSGSGNTIYF. The rearrangement uses TRBV7-3 and TRBJ1-3, with D possibly being TRBD1 (6 bases). V lost 5 bases to trimming and J lost 0 bases, with 14 bases between them. Germline V lookup: CDR1 SGHTA, CDR2 FQGTGA. The length of the CDR3 is 16 residues. The variable domain in full, completed from reference TRBV7-3 and TRBJ1-3, reads GAGVSQTPSNKVTEKGKYVELRCDPISGHTALYWYRQSLGQGPEFLIYFQGTGAADDSGLPNDRFFAVRPEGSVSTLKIQRTERGDSAVYLCASSPDRSGSGNTIYFGEGSWLTVV.

The sample holds a few counts of this clonotype. The chain couples TRBV7-2 to TRBJ2-3; 9 positions agree with TRBD2. CDR3 length equals 16 residues. Germline V lookup: CDR1 SGHTA, CDR2 FQGNSA. The trim removed 1 base at V and 5 bases at J, leaving 7 bases unmatched. The CDR3, as DNA: TGTGCCAGCAGCTTAGTTCGCGGGAGGGTGGGAGATACGCAGTATTTT. Its translation is CASSLVRGRVGDTQYF.

The chain joins TRBV6-2 or TRBV6-3 to TRBJ2-2; 10 bases line up with TRBD2. The CDR3 has 17 residues. V shed 4 bases and J 6 bases; nucleotides not matched to a gene: 11. Germline loops: CDR1 MNHEY, CDR2 SVGEGT. The CDR3 DNA follows: TGTGCCAGCAGTTCTGTGCTAGCGGGAGTGGGGCCCGGGGAGCTGTTTTTT. This encodes CASSSVLAGVGPGELFF.

The rearrangement uses TRBV7-2 and TRBJ1-5; perhaps TRBD1 as D (6 bases). Germline V gives CDR1 SGHTA, CDR2 FQGNSA. The CDR3 contains 13 residues. Trimming removed 2 bases at V and 5 bases at J, with 7 bases between. The CDR3 nucleotides are TGTGCCAGCAGCTTAAGGGGGGATCAGCCCCAGCATTTT. Encoded protein: CASSLRGDQPQHF.

V and J are TRBV7-3 and TRBJ2-2; D unresolved. This CDR3 is built from 12 residues. The V gene's germline CDR1 is SGHTA and CDR2 FQGTGA. Trimming cost V 4 bases and J 6 bases, with 6 bases left between them. CDR3 sequence reads: CASSSGSGELFF. The CDR3 DNA follows: TGTGCCAGCAGCTCTGGTTCCGGGGAGCTGTTTTTT.